The T cell receptor (beta chain) described here comes from a study of control samples from healthy donors and cancer patients. The V and J ends lost 3 bases and 10 bases respectively, with 15 bases between them. The CDR3 runs 13 residues. Per the germline V gene, CDR1 is KGHSH and CDR2 is LQKENI. Sequencing was performed with immunoSEQ multiplex PCR; in TCRdb, only in-frame clones are kept and a portion is missing. The sample has about 76,000 clones; about nine tenths are singletons. The clonotype originates from a woman aged 45-59 years with colorectal cancer. The sample was PBMCs. The chain joins TRBV18 to TRBJ1-1; tentative D call: TRBD1 (5 bases). The CDR3: CASSPGDFAGAFF. CDR3 DNA sequence: TGTGCCAGCTCACCCGGGGACTTTGCTGGAGCTTTCTTT.